The table lists the clone carrying this T cell receptor beta chain with a few counts. Its matching antigen is unknown. One entry per CDR3 protein results from TCRdb running MiXCR on the 5' RACE reads. The top ten hold roughly 2% of the sample, which has about 700,000 distinct CDR3 sequences, approximately 6.1% seen once. This sample was taken from a study of identical twins. Study-wide results and caveats: Findings depended on cross-sectional statistics rather than tracking the same donors. Within cord blood, abundant beta clonotypes carried fewer insertions, but memory repertoires showed no such trend.

Germline V gives CDR1 SGHDN, CDR2 FVKESK. The CDR3 is 15 amino acids. Unmatched junction bases numbered 12, after V lost 4 bases and J lost 10 bases. This TCR came from a man aged 18 to 29 in good health. The rearrangement joins TRBV14 to TRBJ1-2; 10 bases line up with TRBD1. The sequencing sample was made of naive T cells sorted from blood. This CDR3 is CASSLLRDRGLVYTF. CDR3 coding DNA: TGTGCCAGCAGCCTCCTTCGGGACAGGGGATTGGTCTACACCTTC. Combining the CDR3 with reference TRBV14 and TRBJ1-2 gives the whole variable domain EAGVTQFPSHSVIEKGQTVTLRCDPISGHDNLYWYRRVMGKEIKFLLHFVKESKQDESGMPNNRFLAERTGGTYSTLKVQPAELEDSGVYFCASSLLRDRGLVYTFGSGTRLTVV.